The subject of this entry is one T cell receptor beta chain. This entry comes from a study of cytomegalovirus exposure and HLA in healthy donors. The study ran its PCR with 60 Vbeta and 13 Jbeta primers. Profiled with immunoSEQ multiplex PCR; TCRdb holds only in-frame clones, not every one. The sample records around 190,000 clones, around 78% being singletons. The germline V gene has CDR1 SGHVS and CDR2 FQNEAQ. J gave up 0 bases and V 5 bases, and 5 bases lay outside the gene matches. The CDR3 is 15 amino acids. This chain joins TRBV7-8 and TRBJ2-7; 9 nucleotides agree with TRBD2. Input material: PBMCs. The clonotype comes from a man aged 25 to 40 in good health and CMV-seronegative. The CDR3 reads CASSPAGGLSYEQYF. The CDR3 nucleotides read TGTGCCAGCAGCCCAGCGGGAGGCCTCTCCTACGAGCAGTACTTC.